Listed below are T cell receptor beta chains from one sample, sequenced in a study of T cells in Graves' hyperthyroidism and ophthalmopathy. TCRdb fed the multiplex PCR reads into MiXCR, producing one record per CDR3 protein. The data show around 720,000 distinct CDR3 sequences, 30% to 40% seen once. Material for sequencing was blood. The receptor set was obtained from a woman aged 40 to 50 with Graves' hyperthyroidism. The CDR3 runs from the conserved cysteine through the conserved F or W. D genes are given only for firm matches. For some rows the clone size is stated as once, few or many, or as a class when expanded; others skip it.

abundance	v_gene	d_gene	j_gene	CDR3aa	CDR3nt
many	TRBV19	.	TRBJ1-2	CASSRERSSYGYTF	TGTGCCAGTTCTCGCGAGCGGAGCAGCTATGGCTACACCTTC
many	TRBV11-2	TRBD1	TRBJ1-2	CASSSTRQGIDYGYTF	TGTGCCAGCAGCTCGACTAGACAGGGCATAGACTATGGCTACACCTTC
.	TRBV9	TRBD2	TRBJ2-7	CASSAQTSGRLNEQYF	TGTGCCAGCAGCGCCCAGACTAGCGGGAGGCTCAACGAGCAGTACTTC
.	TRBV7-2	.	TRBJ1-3	CASSLAKVTGNTIYF	TGTGCCAGCAGCTTAGCGAAGGTCACTGGAAACACCATATATTTT
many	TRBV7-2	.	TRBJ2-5	CASSLPGERLGETQYF	TGTGCCAGCAGCCTCCCTGGCGAGCGGCTTGGAGAGACCCAGTACTTC
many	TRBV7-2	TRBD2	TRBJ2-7	CASSFKSASGRPYEQYF	TGTGCCAGCAGCTTCAAGTCTGCTAGCGGGCGCCCCTACGAGCAGTACTTC
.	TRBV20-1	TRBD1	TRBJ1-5	CSAPPGDRKQPQHF	TGCAGTGCGCCCCCGGGGGACAGAAAACAGCCCCAGCATTTT
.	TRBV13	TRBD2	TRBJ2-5	CASSPGTSGGLETQYF	TGTGCCAGCAGCCCCGGGACTAGTGGGGGTCTGGAGACCCAGTACTTC
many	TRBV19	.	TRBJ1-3	CASSSPGDGNTIYF	TGTGCCAGTAGTTCCCCGGGAGACGGAAACACCATATATTTT
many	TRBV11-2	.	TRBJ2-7	CASSYNPYEQYF	TGTGCCAGCAGCTATAATCCTTACGAGCAGTACTTC
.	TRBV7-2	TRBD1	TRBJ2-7	CASSLSQGAYEQYF	TGTGCTAGCAGTTTATCGCAGGGGGCCTACGAGCAGTACTTC
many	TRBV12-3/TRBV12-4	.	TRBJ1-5	CASSYAGLSNQPQHF	TGTGCCAGCAGTTATGCAGGGCTCAGCAATCAGCCCCAGCATTTT
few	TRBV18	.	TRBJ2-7	CASSRTGWENEQYF	TGTGCCAGCTCACGAACAGGGTGGGAAAACGAGCAGTACTTC
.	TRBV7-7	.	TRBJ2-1	CASSLDISYNEQFF	TGTGCTAGCAGCTTGGACATCTCCTACAATGAGCAGTTCTTC
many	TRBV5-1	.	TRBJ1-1	CASSLLTGRGTEAFF	TGCGCCAGCAGCTTGTTAACAGGGAGGGGAACTGAAGCTTTCTTT
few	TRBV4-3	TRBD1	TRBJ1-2	CASSQVTGIIYGYTF	TGCGCCAGCAGCCAAGTGACAGGGATCATCTATGGCTACACCTTC
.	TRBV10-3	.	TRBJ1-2	CATARQGPPYGYTF	TGTGCCACCGCTAGGCAGGGACCTCCCTATGGCTACACCTTC
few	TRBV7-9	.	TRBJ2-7	CASSDEGPYEQYF	TGTGCCAGCAGCGATGAGGGCCCCTACGAGCAGTACTTC
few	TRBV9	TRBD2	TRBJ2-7	CASSVRGGAYEQYF	TGTGCCAGCAGCGTACGCGGGGGGGCCTACGAGCAGTACTTC
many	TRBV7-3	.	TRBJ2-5	CASSLSPQETQYF	TGTGCCAGCAGCCTCTCCCCCCAAGAGACCCAGTACTTC
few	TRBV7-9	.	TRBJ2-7	CASSPTGKYEQYF	TGTGCCAGCAGCCCGACAGGAAAATACGAGCAGTACTTC
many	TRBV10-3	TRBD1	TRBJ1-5	CAISAQGQLEPQHF	TGTGCCATCAGTGCCCAGGGACAGTTGGAGCCCCAGCATTTT
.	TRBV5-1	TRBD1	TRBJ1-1	CASSYTTGNFAEAFF	TGCGCCAGCAGCTATACGACAGGGAATTTCGCTGAAGCTTTCTTC
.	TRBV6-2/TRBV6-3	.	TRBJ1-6	CASSSPRAGYNSPLHF	TGTGCCAGCAGTTCCCCCCGTGCAGGCTATAATTCACCCCTCCACTTT
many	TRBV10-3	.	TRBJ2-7	CAISSVVYEQYF	TGTGCCATCTCGTCCGTTGTCTACGAGCAGTACTTC
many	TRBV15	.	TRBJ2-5	CATSILYRGQRETQYF	TGTGCCACCAGCATCTTGTACCGGGGTCAACGGGAGACCCAGTACTTC
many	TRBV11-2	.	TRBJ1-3	CASSQGGATSGNTIYF	TGTGCCAGCAGCCAAGGAGGCGCCACCTCTGGAAACACCATATATTTT
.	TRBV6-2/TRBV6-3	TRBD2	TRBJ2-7	CASSYSQAGGRNSYEQYF	TGTGCCAGCAGTTACTCCCAAGCGGGGGGCCGAAACTCCTACGAGCAGTACTTC
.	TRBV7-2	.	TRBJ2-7	CASIYAGGQPYEQYF	TGTGCCAGCATTTATGCAGGGGGGCAACCCTACGAGCAGTACTTC
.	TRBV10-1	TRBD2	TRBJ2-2	CASSMGGGTGELFF	TGCGCCAGCAGTATGGGGGGGGGCACCGGGGAGCTGTTTTTT
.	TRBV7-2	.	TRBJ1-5	CASSLDLKERRGNQPQHF	TGTGCCAGCAGCTTAGACCTCAAAGAGAGACGAGGCAATCAGCCCCAGCATTTT
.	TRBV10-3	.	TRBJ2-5	CASADIKETQYF	TGTGCCAGCGCAGACATAAAAGAGACCCAGTACTTC
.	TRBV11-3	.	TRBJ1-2	CASSPVGGGDYTF	TGTGCCAGCAGCCCAGTGGGTGGGGGGGACTACACCTTC
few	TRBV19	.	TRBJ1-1	CASSPAGMNTEAFF	TGTGCCAGTAGTCCCGCAGGGATGAACACTGAAGCTTTCTTT
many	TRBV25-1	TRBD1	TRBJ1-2	CASQTGDGYTF	TGTGCCAGCCAGACAGGGGATGGCTACACCTTC
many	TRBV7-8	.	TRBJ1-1	CASSLVLTANTEAFF	TGTGCCAGCAGCTTAGTGTTGACGGCGAACACTGAAGCTTTCTTT
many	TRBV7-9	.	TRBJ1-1	CASSLLTDTEAFF	TGTGCCAGCAGCTTACTTACGGACACTGAAGCTTTCTTT
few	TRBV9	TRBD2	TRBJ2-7	CASSVKREGLEQYF	TGTGCCAGCAGCGTAAAGCGGGAGGGTCTCGAGCAGTACTTC
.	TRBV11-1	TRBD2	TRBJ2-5	CASSRNLAGFQETQYF	TGTGCCAGCAGCCGTAACCTAGCGGGATTTCAGGAGACCCAGTACTTC
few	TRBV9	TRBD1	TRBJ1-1	CASSDPPDKTGAGTEAFF	TGTGCCAGCAGCGACCCACCGGATAAAACAGGGGCAGGGACTGAAGCTTTCTTT